One sample yielded the 22 T cell receptor beta chains listed below, sequenced in a study of cytomegalovirus exposure and HLA in healthy donors. This PCR relied on a set of 60 Vbeta primers and 13 Jbeta primers. Sequencing was performed with immunoSEQ multiplex PCR; in TCRdb, only in-frame clones are kept and a portion is missing. The table records approximately 77,000 clones, around three quarters of them present only once. Sequenced input: PBMCs. Receptors originate from a middle-aged man in good health and CMV-seronegative.

This clone was detected only a few times. The chain combines TRBV5-1 with TRBJ2-5; 9 bases align to TRBD1. The J call is uncertain, as TRBJ2-7 better fits the DNA end. This CDR3 has 15 residues. Germline CDR1 is SGHRS and CDR2 is YFSETQ. CDR3 bases: TGCGCCAGCAGTAAAGGACAGGGGCTTGCCTACGAGCAGTACTTC. Translation gives CASSKGQGLAYEQYF.

The chain couples TRBV18 to TRBJ1-1, with a tentative D call TRBD1 (6 bases). Germline CDR1 is KGHSH and CDR2 is LQKENI. The CDR3 extends over 14 amino acids. The ends were cut back, 3 bases at V and 4 bases at J, with 12 bases in the middle. CDR3 sequence reads: CASSPAGGLTEAFF. The CDR3, as DNA: TGTGCCAGCTCACCCGCCGGGGGGCTCACTGAAGCTTTCTTT. Full variable domain (remainder filled in from reference TRBV18 and TRBJ1-1): NAGVMQNPRHLVRRRGQEARLRCSPMKGHSHVYWYRQLPEEGLKFMVYLQKENIIDESGMPKERFSAEFPKEGPSILRIQQVVRGDSAAYFCASSPAGGLTEAFFGQGTRLTVV.

The chain employs TRBV14 and TRBJ2-3, with TRBD2 as a possible D gene (5 bases). Trimming shortened V by 0 bases and J by 0 bases, and 10 bases separated the two germline ends. CDR1 is SGHDN, CDR2 FVKESK, per germline. The CDR3 has 16 amino acids. CDR3 DNA: TGTGCCAGCAGCCAAGATGTGGCGGGTAGCACAGATACGCAGTATTTT. This gives the protein CASSQDVAGSTDTQYF. Filled out from reference TRBV14 and TRBJ2-3, the complete variable domain reads EAGVTQFPSHSVIEKGQTVTLRCDPISGHDNLYWYRRVMGKEIKFLLHFVKESKQDESGMPNNRFLAERTGGTYSTLKVQPAELEDSGVYFCASSQDVAGSTDTQYFGPGTRLTVL.

The V gene is TRBV19, the J gene TRBJ1-5; TRBD1 aligns across 10 bases. J was trimmed by 5 bases and V by 3 bases; bases with no gene match: 4. Germline V gene lookup returns CDR1 LNHDA and CDR2 SQIVND (reference sequence). CDR3 size: 15 residues. The CDR3 reads CASSIRGTGDQPQHF. CDR3 bases: TGTGCCAGTAGTATTCGGGGGACAGGGGATCAGCCCCAGCATTTT.

This clone showed up just once. The chain links TRBV29-1 to TRBJ1-2; TRBD1 might be the D (6 bases). From germline, CDR1 is SQVTM and CDR2 ANQGSEA. This CDR3 comprises 16 residues. The ends were cut back, 3 bases at V and 0 bases at J, with 17 bases in the middle. Here the CDR3 DNA reads TGCAGCGTTGATTCGGGACAAATAACTTCTAACTATGGCTACACCTTC. This codes for CSVDSGQITSNYGYTF.

This clone is a singleton in its sample. This chain connects TRBV7-9 to TRBJ2-7; a weak D match, TRBD2 (5 bases). CDR1 is SEHNR and CDR2 is FQNEAQ in the germline V gene (reference sequence). The CDR3 sequence is 14 residues long. Trimming took 2 bases from V and 2 from J, leaving 10 bases between them. CDR3 loop: CASSLSGATYEQYF. The CDR3 coding sequence is TGTGCCAGCAGCTTAAGCGGCGCAACCTACGAGCAGTACTTC.

The chain joins TRBV6-5 to TRBJ1-2, with D uncertain. CDR3 size: 13 residues. Germline CDR1 reads MNHEY; CDR2 reads SVGAGI. V lost 6 bases and J lost 7, with 15 bases in between. The CDR3, as DNA: TGTGCCAGCAGGAGAGACACCGAGGGTGGCTACACCTTC. This codes for CASRRDTEGGYTF.

This clone came up many times. CDR3 loop: CASSPLDRGPFNYGYTF. CDR3 in DNA: TGTGCCAGCTCACCACTGGACAGGGGGCCCTTTAACTATGGCTACACCTTC. The rearrangement uses TRBV18 and TRBJ1-2, with 11 bases lining up with TRBD1. CDR1 and CDR2 from the germline V gene are KGHSH and LQKENI. The length of the CDR3 is 17 residues. Germline trimming cut 1 base from V and 1 base from J; bases unmatched to any gene: 5.

This chain connects TRBV18 to TRBJ1-2; 9 bases fit TRBD1. Germline V gene lookup returns CDR1 KGHSH and CDR2 LQKENI. This CDR3 has 17 residues. Losses at the gene ends were 2 bases for V and 4 bases for J; bases not matched to a gene: 11. The CDR3 protein is CASSPSHGPTGGYGYTF. In DNA form, the CDR3 reads TGTGCCAGCTCACCAAGTCATGGTCCGACAGGGGGCTATGGCTACACCTTC.

This clone was seen once. The V call is TRBV27, the J call TRBJ2-3, with a possible D match to TRBD2 (5 bases). The CDR3 runs to 14 residues. V gave up 2 bases and J gave up 4 bases, with 10 bases separating them. Germline CDR1 is MNHEY and CDR2 is SMNVEV (reference sequence). This CDR3 reads CASSLVAGADTQYF. CDR3 nucleotide sequence: TGTGCCAGCAGTTTAGTGGCGGGCGCAGATACGCAGTATTTT.

With respect to this clone: Additional DNA sequences in this sample encode the identical CDR3. The rearrangement links TRBV6-1 to TRBJ1-2; possible D gene TRBD1, 5 bases. Trimming cost V 4 bases and J 8 bases, with 11 bases left between them. This CDR3 is 12 amino acids long. Germline V gene lookup returns CDR1 MNHNS and CDR2 SASEGT. CDR3 DNA: TGTGCCAGCAGTGGGCAGGGTGTGGGCTACACCTTC. Translation: CASSGQGVGYTF.

V usage is TRBV9 and J usage is TRBJ2-2; TRBD2 is a possible D gene (5 bases). CDR3 length: 16 residues. From germline, CDR1 is SGDLS and CDR2 YYNGEE. Trimming took off 5 bases at V and 4 bases at J, with 18 bases between the two ends. CDR3 in DNA: TGTGCCAGCAGTCTCGGACTGGCGCTGGTCACCGGGGAGCTGTTTTTT. This translates into CASSLGLALVTGELFF.

This clone was recorded only once. V gene TRBV28 combines with J gene TRBJ2-1; 7 bases match TRBD2. Germline CDR1 MDHEN, CDR2 SYDVKM. V trimming: 3 bases; J trimming: 4 bases; junction bases outside the gene matches: 6. The CDR3 has 15 amino acids. CDR3 region: CASSFSLADYNEQFF. The CDR3, as DNA: TGTGCCAGCAGTTTTAGTCTAGCGGATTACAATGAGCAGTTCTTC. The variable domain in full, completed from reference TRBV28 and TRBJ2-1, reads DVKVTQSSRYLVKRTGEKVFLECVQDMDHENMFWYRQDPGLGLRLIYFSYDVKMKEKGDIPEGYSVSREKKERFSLILESASTNQTSMYLCASSFSLADYNEQFFGPGTRLTVL.

This clone appeared once. The rearrangement uses TRBV5-4 and TRBJ2-5; unclear D gene. The CDR3 has 15 amino acids. The germline V and J ends were trimmed by 2 bases and 0 bases, with 11 bases remaining between them. Germline assignment: CDR1 SGHNT and CDR2 YYREEE (reference sequence). CDR3 nucleotide sequence: TGTGCCAGCAGCTTCCAGCCGACTGACCAAGAGACCCAGTACTTC. Its translation: CASSFQPTDQETQYF.

The genes are TRBV10-3 and TRBJ1-2; D uncertain. This CDR3 is 17 amino acids long. With 4 bases removed from V and 0 bases from J, the gap between germline ends came to 18 bases. Germline lookup yields CDR1 ENHRY and CDR2 SYGVKD. CDR3 protein: CAISAWRNRTSNYGYTF. For the CDR3, the DNA is TGTGCCATCAGTGCATGGCGAAACAGAACCTCTAACTATGGCTACACCTTC.

V gene TRBV6-1 combines with J gene TRBJ2-1; the D gene is possibly TRBD2 (5 bases). V was cut by 2 bases and J by 8 bases, with 19 bases left in between. The germline CDR1 and CDR2 sequences are MNHNS and SASEGT. The length of the CDR3 is 16 residues. CDR3 in DNA: TGTGCCAGCAGTGAAAACGGAGCGGCAGTTAAGCATGAGCAGTTCTTC. It specifies CASSENGAAVKHEQFF.

Only a few counts were recorded for this clone. The V call is TRBV29-1, the J call TRBJ2-1; tentative D call: TRBD2 (6 bases). V was cut by 5 bases and J by 7 bases, with 15 bases left in between. Germline CDR1 and CDR2: SQVTM and ANQGSEA. CDR3 length: 13 residues. The CDR3 region has the DNA TGCAGCGTTACAACGGCTAGCGTTAATGAGCAGTTCTTC. It specifies CSVTTASVNEQFF.

J is TRBJ2-7 and V is TRBV30; TRBD1 matches 9 bases. Germline V CDR1 and CDR2: GTSNPN, SVGIG (reference sequence). J gave up 2 bases and V 4 bases, and 6 bases lay outside the gene matches. The CDR3 has 14 amino acids. This CDR3 reads CAWNGQGRTYEQYF. The CDR3, as DNA: TGTGCCTGGAACGGACAGGGGCGGACCTACGAGCAGTACTTC.

This chain uses TRBV28 with TRBJ1-2; 9 bases agree with TRBD1. Trimming at V came to 1 base and at J to 4 bases, leaving 7 bases not matched to a gene. The CDR3 loop spans 16 amino acids. Germline CDR1 reads MDHEN; CDR2 reads SYDVKM. The CDR3 is CASSLSGTGTGYGYTF. The DNA for the CDR3 is TGTGCCAGCAGTTTATCCGGGACAGGGACAGGCTATGGCTACACCTTC.

The rearrangement uses TRBV5-1 and TRBJ2-7; tentatively, D is TRBD2 (6 bases). The CDR3 is made up of 15 amino acids. The germline CDR1 and CDR2 sequences are SGHRS and YFSETQ. V was clipped by 0 bases and J by 0 bases, with 10 bases between them. The CDR3 loop is CASSLDGGFSYEQYF. CDR3 DNA: TGCGCCAGCAGCTTGGACGGGGGATTCTCCTACGAGCAGTACTTC.

The CDR3 sequence: CASSLGGLAGEYNEQFF. DNA of the CDR3: TGTGCCAGCAGCTTAGGAGGGCTAGCGGGAGAGTACAATGAGCAGTTCTTC. The chain combines TRBV7-9 with TRBJ2-1, with 10 bases lining up with TRBD2. From germline, CDR1 is SEHNR and CDR2 FQNEAQ (reference sequence). The ends lost 1 base at V and 4 bases at J; junction bases unmatched: 7. This CDR3 has 17 residues.

V usage is TRBV18 and J usage is TRBJ2-3; D might be TRBD1 (5 bases). This CDR3 is 15 amino acids long. Trimming took off 1 base at V and 0 bases at J, with 8 bases between the two ends. Germline V CDR1 and CDR2: KGHSH, LQKENI. Here the CDR3 DNA reads TGTGCCAGCTCACCACGGACACTTAGCACAGATACGCAGTATTTT. Its protein is CASSPRTLSTDTQYF.